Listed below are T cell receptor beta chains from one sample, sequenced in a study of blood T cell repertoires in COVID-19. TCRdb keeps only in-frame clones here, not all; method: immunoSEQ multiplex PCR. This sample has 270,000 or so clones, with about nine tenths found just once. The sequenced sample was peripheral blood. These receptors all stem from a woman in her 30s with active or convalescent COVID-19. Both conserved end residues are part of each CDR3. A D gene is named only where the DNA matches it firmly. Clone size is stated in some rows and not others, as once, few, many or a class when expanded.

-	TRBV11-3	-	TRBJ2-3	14	CASSLSGSTDTQYF	TGTGCCAGCAGTCTTTCGGGGAGCACAGATACGCAGTATTTT
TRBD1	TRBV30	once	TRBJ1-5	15	CAWSVLDRDNQPQHF	TGTGCCTGGAGTGTACTAGACAGGGACAATCAGCCCCAGCATTTT
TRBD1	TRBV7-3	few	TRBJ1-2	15	CASSPGTGGDYGYTF	TGTGCCAGCAGCCCCGGGACAGGGGGGGACTATGGCTACACCTTC
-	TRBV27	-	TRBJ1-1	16	CASSLTTGPMNTEAFF	TGTGCCAGCAGTTTGACGACAGGACCCATGAACACTGAAGCTTTCTTT
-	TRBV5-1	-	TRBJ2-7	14	CASSLGGGSGEQYF	TGCGCCAGCAGCTTGGGAGGAGGGTCAGGCGAGCAGTACTTC
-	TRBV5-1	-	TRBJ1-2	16	CASSPGGGPANYGYTF	TGCGCCAGCAGCCCCGGAGGTGGGCCCGCGAACTATGGCTACACCTTC
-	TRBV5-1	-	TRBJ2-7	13	CASSLERGNEQYF	TGCGCCAGCAGCTTGGAGAGGGGGAACGAGCAGTACTTC
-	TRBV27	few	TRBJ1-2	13	CASSLNRLNGYTF	TGTGCCAGCAGTTTAAATCGACTTAATGGCTACACCTTC
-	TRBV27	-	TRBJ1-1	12	CASRTGNTEAFF	TGTGCCAGCAGAACAGGGAACACTGAAGCTTTCTTT
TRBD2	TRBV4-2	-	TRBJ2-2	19	CASSQETSGGFANTGELFF	TGTGCCAGCAGCCAAGAGACTAGCGGGGGGTTCGCGAACACCGGGGAGCTGTTTTTT
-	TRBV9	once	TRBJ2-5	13	CASSAYEQETQYF	TGTGCCAGCAGCGCCTACGAACAAGAGACCCAGTACTTC
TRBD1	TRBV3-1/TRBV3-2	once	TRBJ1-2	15	CASSPGTVANYGYTF	TGTGCCAGCAGCCCAGGGACAGTAGCTAACTATGGCTACACCTTC
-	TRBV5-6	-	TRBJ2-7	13	CASTWGGGREQYF	TGTGCCAGCACTTGGGGAGGTGGCCGGGAGCAGTACTTC
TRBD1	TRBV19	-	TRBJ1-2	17	CASSARTGGGRPYGYTF	TGTGCCAGTAGTGCGAGGACAGGGGGCGGGAGACCCTATGGCTACACCTTC
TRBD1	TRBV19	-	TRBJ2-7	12	CASSTQGGEQYF	TGTGCCAGTAGTACACAGGGGGGCGAGCAGTACTTC
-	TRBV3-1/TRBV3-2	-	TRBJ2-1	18	CASSQERGGGLAVDEQFF	TGTGCCAGCAGCCAAGAGAGGGGGGGCGGCCTAGCGGTGGATGAGCAGTTCTTC
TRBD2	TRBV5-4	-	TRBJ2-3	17	CASSARLAGGGTDTQYF	TGTGCCAGCAGCGCGAGACTAGCGGGGGGGGGCACAGATACGCAGTATTTT
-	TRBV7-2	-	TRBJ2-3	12	CASSMYTDTQYF	TGTGCCAGCAGCATGTACACAGATACGCAGTATTTT
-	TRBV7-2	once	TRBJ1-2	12	CASSPREDGYTF	TGTGCCAGCAGCCCCCGGGAAGATGGCTACACCTTC
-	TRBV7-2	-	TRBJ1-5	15	CASSLVWGGNQPQHF	TGTGCCAGCAGCTTAGTATGGGGGGGCAATCAGCCCCAGCATTTT